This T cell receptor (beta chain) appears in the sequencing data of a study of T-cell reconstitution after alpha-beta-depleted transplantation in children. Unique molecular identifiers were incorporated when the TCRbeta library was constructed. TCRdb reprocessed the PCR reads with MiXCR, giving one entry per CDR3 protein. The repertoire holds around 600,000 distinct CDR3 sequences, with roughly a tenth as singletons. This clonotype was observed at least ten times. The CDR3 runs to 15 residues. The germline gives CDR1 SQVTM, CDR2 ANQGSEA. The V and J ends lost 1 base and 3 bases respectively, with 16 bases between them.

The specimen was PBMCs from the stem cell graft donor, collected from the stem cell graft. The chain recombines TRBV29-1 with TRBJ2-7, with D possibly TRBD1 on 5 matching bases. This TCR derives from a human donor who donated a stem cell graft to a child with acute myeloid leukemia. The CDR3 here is CSVEGSGPEFYEQYF. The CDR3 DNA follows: TGCAGCGTTGAAGGTTCAGGGCCTGAATTCTACGAGCAGTACTTC.